One T cell receptor (beta chain) is described in this entry. Its antigen is still unknown. With 60 Vbeta and 13 Jbeta primers, the PCR was carried out. Libraries were prepared by immunoSEQ multiplex PCR; TCRdb keeps only in-frame clonotypes and omits some of them. The repertoire shows 140,000 to 150,000 clones; the top ten hold roughly 1.6%. This entry is derived from a study of cytomegalovirus exposure and HLA in healthy donors. Study observations and caveats: Productive rates of about 87% or about 30% were seen for most TCR beta V segments in an earlier analysis. At a 0.05 false discovery rate, a later analysis found 15,000 to 20,000 TCR beta sequences to be associated with HLA alleles.

Germline loops: CDR1 MGHRA, CDR2 YSYEKL. This CDR3 is 15 amino acids long. Trimming stripped 1 base from V and 7 bases from J, with 14 bases between. This TCR came from a woman aged 45-59 years in good health and CMV-seronegative. Specimen: PBMCs. V usage is TRBV4-1 and J usage is TRBJ1-5, with D possibly being TRBD1 (5 bases). CDR3: CASSQGTLGLQPQHF. Written as DNA, the CDR3 is TGCGCCAGCAGCCAAGGGACTTTGGGACTCCAGCCCCAGCATTTT.